The 30 T cell receptor beta chains in this list originate from one sample, sequenced in a study of post-analysis software for immune sequencing data (dated by TCRdb to about 2015). These receptors have no known antigen. Library creation used PCR. The sequencer listed for this sample is Illumina HiSeq 2500. To reduce PCR and sequencing biases, unique molecular identifiers were built into the TCR beta cDNA libraries. TCRdb trimmed public reads at Q25 via fastp, called clones via MiXCR and kept in-frame beta chains. Each CDR3 protein gets just one entry, which takes the most common genes and DNA from the rows behind it. For this sample the table gives 430,000 or so distinct CDR3 sequences, of which 35% to 45% were detected only once. The top ten clonotypes cover 7.6% of the sample. Findings and caveats that apply to the study as a whole: Roughly 5 TRBV segments, including TRBV5-6, TRBV5-1 and TRBV20-1, were significantly more frequent in patients than controls.

The sequenced material came from blood. These receptors were obtained from a girl aged 2-9 years with multiple sclerosis.

This chain uses TRBV29-1 with TRBJ2-7; D might be TRBD1 (5 bases). The CDR3 is 12 amino acids. V was shortened by 6 bases and J by 3 bases, with 12 bases between the two germline ends. CDR1 and CDR2 (germline): SQVTM, ANQGSEA. The CDR3 reads CSVRQSHYEQYF. DNA for the CDR3: TGCAGCGTACGACAGTCCCACTACGAGCAGTACTTC.

This clonotype appeared many times. V is TRBV29-1 and J is TRBJ2-7; no clear D gene. Germline assignment: CDR1 SQVTM and CDR2 ANQGSEA. The length of the CDR3 is 13 residues. V was clipped by 4 bases and J by 2 bases, with 12 bases between them. CDR3 in DNA: TGCAGCGTTGTAGCCACAGCAACCTACGAGCAGTACTTC. It encodes CSVVATATYEQYF.

The CDR3 DNA reads as TGCGCCAGCAGCCAAGATGGAAGCGGGAGAGGGAGAGTGGCGCAGTTCTTC. This sequence encodes CASSQDGSGRGRVAQFF. The chain uses TRBV4-3 and TRBJ2-1, with TRBD2 identical over 8 bases. Unmatched junction bases numbered 16, after V lost 0 bases and J lost 12 bases. The germline V gene encodes CDR1 LGHNA and CDR2 YSLEER. The length of the CDR3 is 17 residues.

This clonotype was seen a few times. The chain combines TRBV11-3 with TRBJ2-3; TRBD1 is a possible D gene (5 bases). The V gene's germline CDR1 is SGHNT and CDR2 YENEEA. This CDR3 has 13 amino acids. Between the trimmed V and J ends, which lost 0 bases and 5 bases, there was a span of 6 bases. Written as DNA, the CDR3 is TGTGCCAGCAGCTTAGAAGGGGAAGATACGCAGTATTTT. Protein product: CASSLEGEDTQYF.

This rearrangement joins TRBV14 to TRBJ2-7; D remains ambiguous. Germline V CDR1 and CDR2: SGHDN, FVKESK. Trimming cost V 2 bases and J 2 bases, with 10 bases left between them. The CDR3 length is 14 residues. This chain's CDR3 is CASSQKLEPYEQYF. The CDR3 DNA reads TGTGCCAGCAGCCAAAAGCTGGAACCCTACGAGCAGTACTTC. The entire variable domain, with the rest obtained from reference TRBV14 and TRBJ2-7, is as follows: EAGVTQFPSHSVIEKGQTVTLRCDPISGHDNLYWYRRVMGKEIKFLLHFVKESKQDESGMPNNRFLAERTGGTYSTLKVQPAELEDSGVYFCASSQKLEPYEQYFGPGTRLTVT.

This chain joins TRBV20-1 and TRBJ1-1; TRBD1 matches 8 bases. This CDR3 has 16 residues. With 3 bases clipped from V and 0 bases from J, the junction kept 9 bases outside the gene matches. The germline CDR1 and CDR2 sequences are DFQATT and SNEGSKA (reference sequence). The CDR3 is CSASRGPRSMNTEAFF. For the CDR3, the DNA is TGCAGTGCTAGCAGGGGGCCGCGGAGTATGAACACTGAAGCTTTCTTT.

A few counts support this clonotype. The gene calls are TRBV4-3 and TRBJ2-1; TRBD1 aligns across 8 bases. J lost 10 bases, V lost 4 bases, and 9 bases had no gene match. The CDR3 runs 14 residues. Germline V gives CDR1 LGHNA, CDR2 YSLEER. CDR3: CASSLGSGGHEQFF. The CDR3 DNA reads TGCGCCAGCAGCCTTGGATCAGGGGGCCACGAGCAGTTCTTC.

This clonotype was detected only once. The chain recombines TRBV30 with TRBJ1-6, with D unresolved. This CDR3 is 13 amino acids long. Trimming pared 1 base from V and 6 bases from J, leaving 7 bases between. Germline V gene sequence: CDR1 GTSNPN, CDR2 SVGIG (reference sequence). The CDR3 here is CAWSAYSNSPLHF. DNA of the CDR3: TGTGCCTGGAGTGCCTACTCTAATTCACCCCTCCACTTT.

This chain links TRBV9 with TRBJ2-1; 16 nucleotides align to TRBD2. V was pared by 1 base and J by 4 bases, with 11 bases of the junction left unmatched. The CDR3 is made up of 20 amino acids. Germline V gene lookup returns CDR1 SGDLS and CDR2 YYNGEE. The CDR3: CASSVPGTSGGADFYNEQFF. In nucleotides, the CDR3 is TGTGCCAGCAGCGTACCCGGGACTAGCGGGGGGGCGGACTTTTACAATGAGCAGTTCTTC.

The rearrangement joins TRBV4-2 to TRBJ2-7; 13 bases line up with TRBD2. Germline V gives CDR1 LGHNA, CDR2 YNFKEQ. V gave up 2 bases and J gave up 5 bases; unmatched junction bases: 3. The CDR3 covers 15 residues. CDR3 sequence: CASSQWTSGGNEQYF. The CDR3 DNA reads TGTGCCAGCAGCCAATGGACTAGCGGGGGAAACGAGCAGTACTTC.

This clonotype was counted a single time. This rearrangement joins TRBV6-6 to TRBJ2-3; 8 bases align to TRBD2. Germline V gives CDR1 MNHNY, CDR2 SVGAGI (reference sequence). CDR3 length: 14 residues. V was clipped by 6 bases and J by 3 bases; unmatched bases: 5. DNA of the CDR3: TGTGCCAGCAGACAAGGACTAGCAACAGATACGCAGTATTTT. It yields the protein CASRQGLATDTQYF.

The count of this clonotype is one. V is TRBV5-1 and J is TRBJ2-7; no definite D call. V was shortened by 4 bases and J by 7 bases, with 21 bases between the two germline ends. Germline V gene data show CDR1 as SGHRS and CDR2 as YFSETQ. The CDR3 spans 15 residues. CDR3 sequence reads: CASSPQTLLHNEQYF. In nucleotides, the CDR3 is TGCGCCAGCAGCCCACAGACCCTTTTGCACAATGAGCAGTACTTC.

The chain carries TRBV4-3 and TRBJ2-7, with 7 bases fitting TRBD2. Germline V gene sequence: CDR1 LGHNA, CDR2 YSLEER. This CDR3 is built from 14 residues. V lost 0 bases, J lost 5 bases, and 4 bases stayed unmatched. CDR3 residues: CASSQDGGSNEQYF. CDR3 bases: TGCGCCAGCAGCCAAGACGGCGGGAGTAACGAGCAGTACTTC.

The rearrangement links TRBV20-1 to TRBJ2-7; 10 bases are shared with TRBD2. Germline loops: CDR1 DFQATT, CDR2 SNEGSKA (reference sequence). V was pared by 4 bases and J by 4 bases, with 13 bases of the junction left unmatched. This CDR3 has 16 amino acids. CDR3 sequence: CSANPIQRGGRYEQYF. In nucleotides, the CDR3 is TGCAGTGCTAACCCCATCCAGCGGGGGGGCAGGTACGAGCAGTACTTC.

CDR3 protein: CASSPPQGPGYGYTF. CDR3 DNA sequence: TGTGCCAGCAGCCCCCCACAGGGTCCGGGCTATGGCTACACCTTC. The chain employs TRBV7-9 and TRBJ1-2; weak D call: TRBD1 (6 bases). V was trimmed by 5 bases and J by 4 bases, leaving 17 bases between them. This CDR3 has 15 residues. Germline V gives CDR1 SEHNR, CDR2 FQNEAQ (reference sequence).

The gene calls are TRBV12-3 or TRBV12-4 and TRBJ1-2; D gene ambiguous. The CDR3 length is 11 residues. V dropped 7 bases and J dropped 5 bases, with 8 bases sitting between them. For the CDR3, the DNA is TGTGCCAGCACTGCCGCATATGGCTACACCTTC. Its translation is CASTAAYGYTF.

V is TRBV9 and J is TRBJ1-5; 8 positions agree with TRBD1. The CDR3 sequence is 14 residues long. The V gene's germline CDR1 is SGDLS and CDR2 YYNGEE. With V trimmed by 2 bases and J by 6 bases, 4 bases remained unmatched. CDR3 DNA sequence: TGTGCCAGCAGCGTCGGACAGGGCAGTCAGCCCCAGCATTTT. It specifies CASSVGQGSQPQHF.

DNA of the CDR3: TGTGCCAGCAGTTTAGCCCAGGGAATGTACGAGCAGTACTTC. Protein: CASSLAQGMYEQYF. The chain couples TRBV12-3 or TRBV12-4 to TRBJ2-5; D is perhaps TRBD1 (5 bases). Judging by the DNA end, TRBJ2-7 fits better; the J call may be wrong. The CDR3 is 14 amino acids.

The chain has TRBV18 and TRBJ2-1; D unresolved. V was shortened by 2 bases and J by 6 bases, with 14 bases between the two germline ends. Per germline, CDR1 KGHSH and CDR2 LQKENI. This CDR3 is built from 15 residues. The CDR3 here is CASSPDSAVGNEQFF. DNA of the CDR3: TGTGCCAGCTCACCAGATTCAGCTGTGGGCAATGAGCAGTTCTTC.

The chain couples TRBV3-1 to TRBJ2-7; D is possibly TRBD1 (6 bases). This CDR3 contains 15 residues. The germline CDR1 and CDR2 sequences are LGHDT and YNNKEL (reference sequence). V was trimmed by 1 base and J by 2 bases, leaving 12 bases between them. The CDR3 here is CASSQGVGAAYEQYF. CDR3 bases: TGTGCCAGCAGCCAAGGTGTGGGGGCCGCCTACGAGCAGTACTTC.

V gene TRBV5-1 combines with J gene TRBJ2-1; TRBD1 matches 10 bases. Per germline, CDR1 SGHRS and CDR2 YFSETQ. V shed 2 bases and J 7 bases; nucleotides not matched to a gene: 6. This CDR3 has 15 amino acids. CDR3 DNA sequence: TGCGCCAGCAGCTTCGACAGGGGGCGATGGAATGAGCAGTTCTTC. This translates into CASSFDRGRWNEQFF.

This clonotype has just one count. The chain has TRBV12-3 or TRBV12-4 and TRBJ1-1, with D possibly matching TRBD1 (5 bases). The CDR3 length is 14 residues. V was cut by 7 bases and J by 0 bases, with 12 bases left in between. The CDR3 bases are TGTGCCAGCACCCGGGACTTTTTGAACACTGAAGCTTTCTTT. Translation: CASTRDFLNTEAFF.

The table lists this clonotype with a few counts. The J gene is TRBJ2-7, the V gene TRBV7-9; D is ambiguous. The CDR3 length is 14 residues. The germline V gene has CDR1 SEHNR and CDR2 FQNEAQ (reference sequence). V was clipped by 5 bases and J by 1 base, with 12 bases between them. The CDR3 bases are TGTGCCAGCAGCCCTAATGCTACATCCTACGAGCAGTACTTC. This gives the protein CASSPNATSYEQYF. Full variable domain (missing parts from reference TRBV7-9 and TRBJ2-7): DTGVSQNPRHKITKRGQNVTFRCDPISEHNRLYWYRQTLGQGPEFLTYFQNEAQLEKSRLLSDRFSAERPKGSFSTLEIQRTEQGDSAMYLCASSPNATSYEQYFGPGTRLTVT.

This sequence joins TRBV20-1 and TRBJ2-7; 13 bases agree with TRBD2. CDR1 and CDR2 (germline): DFQATT, SNEGSKA (reference sequence). The CDR3 length is 17 residues. V gave up 0 bases and J gave up 2 bases; unmatched junction bases: 7. The CDR3 DNA sequence: TGCAGTGCTAGAGATCTAGCTGGGACTAGCGGGGCCTACGAGCAGTACTTC. This sequence encodes CSARDLAGTSGAYEQYF.

The V gene is TRBV4-2, the J gene TRBJ2-1; a possible D gene is TRBD2 (5 bases). The CDR3 sequence is 14 residues long. Germline values: CDR1 LGHNA, CDR2 YNFKEQ. V dropped 4 bases and J dropped 6 bases, with 13 bases sitting between them. CDR3 protein: CASSLLLESNEQFF. The CDR3 region has the DNA TGTGCCAGCAGCCTCTTACTAGAATCCAATGAGCAGTTCTTC.

The chain recombines TRBV29-1 with TRBJ2-5; 11 bases are a match to TRBD2. The trim removed 4 bases at V and 1 base at J, leaving 2 bases unmatched. Germline assignment: CDR1 SQVTM and CDR2 ANQGSEA. This CDR3 is built from 14 residues. This CDR3 reads CSVVGTSGQETQYF. The CDR3 region has the DNA TGCAGCGTTGTAGGGACTAGCGGCCAAGAGACCCAGTACTTC.

Of note for this clonotype: A junction boundary mismatches the germline segment, possibly from a read error. The chain couples TRBV7-3 to TRBJ2-7; D not certain. The germline CDR1 and CDR2 sequences are SGHTA and FQGTGA. The CDR3 is made up of 15 amino acids. For the CDR3, the DNA is TGTGCCGGCAGCTTAAACGGTCCTGTCGGGTACGAGCAGTACTTC. Amino acids: CAGSLNGPVGYEQYF.

This clonotype occurred a few times. The rearrangement links TRBV5-1 to TRBJ1-2, with TRBD1 matching over 9 bases. The V segment lost 0 bases and the J segment 6 bases; nucleotides outside the gene matches: 6. The CDR3 loop spans 15 amino acids. Germline V gives CDR1 SGHRS, CDR2 YFSETQ. The CDR3 sequence is CASSLVGQGIDGYTF. CDR3 nucleotide sequence: TGCGCCAGCAGCTTGGTCGGACAGGGGATTGATGGCTACACCTTC.

The V call is TRBV20-1, the J call TRBJ1-2; possibly TRBD1 for D (6 bases). In germline, CDR1 is DFQATT, CDR2 SNEGSKA (reference sequence). Trimming took 4 bases from V and 3 from J, leaving 12 bases between them. This CDR3 comprises 13 residues. CDR3 loop: CSAMGGRDYGYTF. CDR3 sequence (DNA): TGCAGTGCTATGGGGGGGCGAGACTATGGCTACACCTTC.

The chain combines TRBV27 with TRBJ1-1; 8 bases map to TRBD1. There are 15 residues in the CDR3. V gave up 4 bases and J gave up 1 base; unmatched junction bases: 5. Germline CDR1 MNHEY, CDR2 SMNVEV (reference sequence). The CDR3 spells CASSSDRGRNTEAFF. CDR3 in DNA: TGTGCCAGCAGTTCTGACAGGGGTCGGAACACTGAAGCTTTCTTT.